Shown below are 19 T cell receptor beta chains from a single sample sequenced in a study of CD8 T cells in ankylosing spondylitis. TCRdb analysed the 5' RACE reads with MiXCR anew, one entry per CDR3 protein. The sample carries 100,000 to 150,000 distinct CDR3 sequences, roughly 15% recorded once. The sample comprised blood, either unsorted or a sorted T cell fraction (not recorded which). The receptors derive from a female donor with ankylosing spondylitis or in good health (not recorded which).

This clonotype has a handful of counts. The rearrangement uses TRBV12-3 or TRBV12-4 and TRBJ1-5; maybe TRBD1 (5 bases). Trimming took off 6 bases at V and 0 bases at J, with 9 bases between the two ends. The CDR3 loop spans 14 amino acids. CDR3 loop: CASRLDSSNQPQHF. The DNA for the CDR3 is TGTGCCAGCAGACTAGACAGTAGCAATCAGCCCCAGCATTTT.

This clonotype has just a few counts. The chain has TRBV2 and TRBJ2-2, with a possible D match to TRBD2 (6 bases). CDR1 and CDR2 from the germline V gene are SNHLY and FYNNEI. The CDR3 length is 15 residues. V lost 6 bases, J lost 4 bases, and 15 bases lay in between. The DNA of the CDR3 is TGTGCCAGCAGCGAGGTGGAGGGGAGCACCGGGGAGCTGTTTTTT. Translating gives CASSEVEGSTGELFF.

This clonotype was observed at least ten times. This chain connects TRBV7-2 to TRBJ1-1; possible D gene TRBD1, 5 bases. Germline V gives CDR1 SGHTA, CDR2 FQGNSA. V gave up 2 bases and J gave up 3 bases, with 10 bases separating them. The CDR3 has 14 residues. CDR3 sequence reads: CASSLLGGDTEAFF. In DNA, the CDR3 is TGTGCCAGCAGCTTACTGGGAGGGGACACTGAAGCTTTCTTT.

This clonotype occurred many times. The CDR3 nucleotides are TGCAGTGCTACCTCTCCCGTATACCCAAATGAAAAACTGTTTTTT. Translating gives CSATSPVYPNEKLFF. This rearrangement joins TRBV20-1 to TRBJ1-4, with no clear D. The V end was cut by 4 bases, the J end by 5 bases, with 17 bases between. CDR1 is DFQATT, CDR2 SNEGSKA, per germline (reference sequence). This CDR3 comprises 15 residues.

The chain combines TRBV18 with TRBJ2-2; TRBD1 agrees at 10 bases. The J segment lost 5 bases and the V segment lost 0 bases, leaving 3 bases of the junction unmatched. Per the germline V gene, CDR1 is KGHSH and CDR2 is LQKENI. The CDR3 is made up of 16 amino acids. The chain's CDR3 is CASSPPGTGVTGELFF. CDR3 DNA: TGTGCCAGCTCACCACCGGGGACAGGGGTAACCGGGGAGCTGTTTTTT.

This clonotype was seen repeatedly, ten times or more. The CDR3 is CASGLQGMSGELFF. The CDR3 DNA reads TGTGCTAGTGGTCTACAGGGTATGTCCGGGGAGCTGTTTTTT. The V call is TRBV12-5, the J call TRBJ2-2, with D possibly being TRBD1 (6 bases). V lost 5 bases and J lost 6, with 13 bases in between. The CDR3 consists of 14 residues. Germline CDR1 LGHNT, CDR2 FRNRAP.

This clonotype showed up just a few times. The chain uses TRBV5-1 and TRBJ1-4; D may be TRBD1 (5 bases). The CDR3 loop spans 13 amino acids. Trimming took off 0 bases at V and 9 bases at J, with 9 bases between the two ends. CDR1 is SGHRS and CDR2 is YFSETQ in the germline V gene. The CDR3 sequence: CASSLEPGQKLFF. The CDR3 nucleotides are TGCGCCAGCAGCTTGGAGCCAGGGCAAAAACTGTTTTTT.

This clonotype was seen a handful of times. V and J are TRBV12-3 or TRBV12-4 and TRBJ1-4; no clear D. The CDR3 loop spans 12 amino acids. V was clipped by 8 bases and J by 4 bases, with 8 bases between them. The CDR3 protein is CASGRHNEKLFF. In DNA form, the CDR3 reads TGTGCCAGCGGTCGTCATAATGAAAAACTGTTTTTT.

The table lists this clonotype with many counts. The rearrangement joins TRBV12-3 or TRBV12-4 to TRBJ2-7, with 10 nucleotides matching TRBD1. J gave up 1 base and V 5 bases, and 8 bases lay outside the gene matches. This CDR3 has 16 amino acids. The CDR3 nucleotides read TGTGCCAGCAGTAGTTCCGGGACAGGGGTGTCCTACGAGCAGTACTTC. Protein: CASSSSGTGVSYEQYF.

J is TRBJ2-7 and V is TRBV5-1; D gene uncertain. V lost 0 bases and J lost 4, with 8 bases in between. There are 13 residues in the CDR3. Germline loops: CDR1 SGHRS, CDR2 YFSETQ. CDR3: CASSLATGYEQYF. For the CDR3, the DNA is TGCGCCAGCAGCTTGGCCACGGGTTACGAGCAGTACTTC. Combining the CDR3 with reference TRBV5-1 and TRBJ2-7 gives the whole variable domain KAGVTQTPRYLIKTRGQQVTLSCSPISGHRSVSWYQQTPGQGLQFLFEYFSETQRNKGNFPGRFSGRQFSNSRSEMNVSTLELGDSALYLCASSLATGYEQYFGPGTRLTVT.

This clonotype was counted many times. V usage is TRBV19 and J usage is TRBJ1-1; D not certain. The CDR3 runs to 13 residues. Germline-derived CDR1 and CDR2 are LNHDA and SQIVND (reference sequence). Trimming left V 7 bases short and J 5 bases short, with 14 bases between. The CDR3 nucleotides are TGTGCCAGTAACCCGCTTGGAGGGACTGAAGCTTTCTTT. Its translation is CASNPLGGTEAFF.

V and J are TRBV12-3 or TRBV12-4 and TRBJ2-7; D remains ambiguous. Trimming took off 5 bases at V and 1 base at J, with 9 bases between the two ends. There are 13 residues in the CDR3. The CDR3 DNA sequence: TGTGCCAGCAGTGTGTCTCCATCCTACGAGCAGTACTTC. Translated: CASSVSPSYEQYF.

The V gene is TRBV29-1, the J gene TRBJ2-5; 9 bases are shared with TRBD1. V dropped 7 bases and J dropped 5; count of bases not matched to a gene: 5. The CDR3 consists of 12 residues. The germline V gene has CDR1 SQVTM and CDR2 ANQGSEA. The DNA for the CDR3 is TGCAGCGCCGGACAGGGGTTGGAGACCCAGTACTTC. As protein: CSAGQGLETQYF. The complete variable domain, with remaining parts taken from reference TRBV29-1 and TRBJ2-5, reads SAVISQKPSRDICQRGTSLTIQCQVDSQVTMMFWYRQQPGQSLTLIATANQGSEATYESGFVIDKFPISRPNLTFSTLTVSNMSPEDSSIYLCSAGQGLETQYFGPGTRLLVL.

This chain joins TRBV20-1 and TRBJ2-5, with D perhaps matching TRBD2 (6 bases). Germline values: CDR1 DFQATT, CDR2 SNEGSKA (reference sequence). The germline V and J ends were trimmed by 5 bases and 3 bases, with 13 bases remaining between them. This CDR3 comprises 13 residues. This CDR3 reads CSAQFGGEETQYF. The CDR3 nucleotides are TGCAGTGCTCAGTTTGGCGGGGAAGAGACCCAGTACTTC.

Turning to this clonotype: A much larger clone differs by one base, so this may be a read error. The J gene is TRBJ2-7, the V gene TRBV27, with 8 bases lining up with TRBD1. Germline trimming cut 5 bases from V and 2 bases from J; bases unmatched to any gene: 2. CDR1 and CDR2 from the germline V gene are MNHEY and SMNVEV (reference sequence). There are 13 residues in the CDR3. This CDR3 is CASSGQGTYEQYF. DNA for the CDR3: TGTGCCAGCAGTGGACAGGGAACCTACGAGCAGTACTTC.

As DNA, the CDR3 is TGTGCCACGACCGGGGTTAGCACAGATACGCAGTATTTT. Amino acids: CATTGVSTDTQYF. V gene TRBV15 combines with J gene TRBJ2-3; maybe TRBD2 (5 bases). Germline CDR1 and CDR2: LNHNV and YYDKDF (reference sequence). This CDR3 is 13 amino acids long. Trimming left V 9 bases short and J 0 bases short, with 10 bases between.

The table lists this clonotype with many counts. This chain connects TRBV6-4 to TRBJ2-3; perhaps TRBD2 as D (6 bases). V was clipped by 6 bases and J by 2 bases, with 12 bases between them. Germline values: CDR1 MRHNA, CDR2 SNTAGT. CDR3 length: 14 amino acids. This CDR3 reads CASSAGGNTDTQYF. Here the CDR3 DNA reads TGTGCCAGCAGCGCCGGGGGAAACACAGATACGCAGTATTTT.

This clonotype was detected a few times. The chain joins TRBV20-1 to TRBJ1-6; TRBD1 matches 9 bases. After removal of 5 bases from V and 6 bases from J, the junction contained 8 bases not matched to a gene. Germline V gene data show CDR1 as DFQATT and CDR2 as SNEGSKA (reference sequence). The CDR3 loop spans 15 amino acids. CDR3 residues: CSAVPSGQGNSPLHF. CDR3 sequence (DNA): TGCAGTGCTGTACCCTCGGGACAGGGTAATTCACCCCTCCACTTT.

This clonotype has only a few counts. The chain combines TRBV5-1 with TRBJ2-5; TRBD2 agrees at 11 bases. The germline V gene has CDR1 SGHRS and CDR2 YFSETQ. The CDR3 covers 14 residues. Trimming at V came to 5 bases and at J to 3 bases, leaving 3 bases not matched to a gene. The CDR3 loop is CASRSTSGEETQYF. The DNA of the CDR3 is TGCGCCAGCAGATCGACTAGCGGGGAAGAGACCCAGTACTTC. Full variable domain (remainder filled in from reference TRBV5-1 and TRBJ2-5): KAGVTQTPRYLIKTRGQQVTLSCSPISGHRSVSWYQQTPGQGLQFLFEYFSETQRNKGNFPGRFSGRQFSNSRSEMNVSTLELGDSALYLCASRSTSGEETQYFGPGTRLLVL.